The rows below give T cell receptor beta chains drawn from one sample of a study of blood T cell repertoires in COVID-19. Produced via immunoSEQ multiplex PCR; TCRdb's table is partial and in-frame only. Seen here are around 300,000 clones, 88% observed once, and the top ten hold approximately 4%. The sequencing sample was made of peripheral blood. These receptors came from a woman between 50 and 59 years old with active or convalescent COVID-19. The CDR3 runs from the conserved cysteine through the conserved F or W. The D gene is left open where the match is weak. Not all rows give a size; the values are once, few, many and, for expanded clones, a class.

>TRBV6-4|TRBJ1-1|NA|NA
TGTGCCAGCAGTGTTGGGCCTTCGCTGGAGGGCGAAGCTTTCTTT
CASSVGPSLEGEAFF
>TRBV4-3|TRBJ2-7|TRBD2|once
TGCGCCAGCAGCTATGGACTAGCGGGAGATCGCTACGAGCAGTACTTC
CASSYGLAGDRYEQYF
>TRBV6-5|TRBJ1-1|NA|once
TGTGCCAGCAGTTACTCGAAGGGGCATAGGCACACTGAAGCTTTCTTT
CASSYSKGHRHTEAFF
>TRBV4-1|TRBJ2-2|TRBD1|NA
TGCGCCAGCAGCCCCAGGGACAGGGACACCGGGGAGCTGTTTTTT
CASSPRDRDTGELFF
>TRBV11-2|TRBJ2-7|TRBD2|NA
TGTGCCAGCAGCTTAGTAGCGGGAGTATTCAACGAGCAGTACTTC
CASSLVAGVFNEQYF
>TRBV7-2|TRBJ1-3|TRBD1|NA
TGTGCCAGCAGCCACAGGGGGCGAACTGGAAACACCATATATTTT
CASSHRGRTGNTIYF
>TRBV6-2/TRBV6-3|TRBJ1-1|NA|once
TGTGCCAGCAGTTACGCAGGGACTGAAGCTTTCTTT
CASSYAGTEAFF
>TRBV4-2|TRBJ1-1|NA|NA
TGTGCCAGCAGCCAAGAGCAGGGCATTTACACTGAAGCTTTCTTT
CASSQEQGIYTEAFF
>TRBV29-1|TRBJ1-5|NA|NA
TGCAGCGTTGAGGGGGGTCAGAATCAGCCCCAGCATTTT
CSVEGGQNQPQHF
>TRBV30|TRBJ1-1|NA|once
TGTGCCTGGACGGGTCCTTTGGCTCGGGCTTTCTTT
CAWTGPLARAFF
>TRBV3-1/TRBV3-2|TRBJ2-7|NA|once
TGTGCCAGCAGCGCCTTGAGCTCCTACGAGCAGTACTTC
CASSALSSYEQYF
>TRBV29-1|TRBJ2-3|NA|NA
TGCAGCGTTGAAGAGCTAGCCTCTAGCACAGATACGCAGTATTTT
CSVEELASSTDTQYF
>TRBV12-3/TRBV12-4|TRBJ2-4|NA|NA
TGTGCCAGCAAGGCGGGCCGGGAAAACATTCAGTACTTC
CASKAGRENIQYF
>TRBV18|TRBJ2-7|TRBD2|NA
TGTGCCAGCTCACCCTACACTAGCGGGGAACCCTACGAGCAGTACTTC
CASSPYTSGEPYEQYF
>TRBV28|TRBJ2-2|TRBD2|NA
TGTGCCAGCAGTTTATTGGCCAGCGGGAAAACCGGGGAGCTGTTTTTT
CASSLLASGKTGELFF
>TRBV12-3/TRBV12-4|TRBJ1-2|NA|NA
TGTGCCAGCAGTTCCCAGGGACTCTATGGCTACACCTTC
CASSSQGLYGYTF
>TRBV28|TRBJ2-2|NA|NA
TGTGCCAGCAGTTCACAAGCGGATCAGAGGACCGGGGAGCTGTTTTTT
CASSSQADQRTGELFF
>TRBV19|TRBJ2-3|NA|many
TGTGCCAGTAGTATTGGGACAGCCCTAGCGGGAGATACGCAGTATTTT
CASSIGTALAGDTQYF
>TRBV27|TRBJ1-1|NA|NA
TGTGCCAGCAGTTTATGGGGCAACACTGAAGCTTTCTTT
CASSLWGNTEAFF
>TRBV3-1/TRBV3-2|TRBJ2-5|TRBD1|once
TGTGCCAGCAGCGGCGGGACAGGGCTAAGCGGGGAGACCCAGTACTTC
CASSGGTGLSGETQYF
>TRBV28|TRBJ1-1|NA|NA
TGTGCCAGCAGTACGGTGGTCAATCTTAACACTGAAGCTTTCTTT
CASSTVVNLNTEAFF
>TRBV12-3/TRBV12-4|TRBJ2-5|NA|few
TGTGCCAGCAGTTTAAGGGGGGGACCGGACCAGTACTTC
CASSLRGGPDQYF
>TRBV7-2|TRBJ1-5|TRBD1|NA
TGTGCCAGCAGCCCAGGGACAGGGGGTCAGCCCCAGCATTTT
CASSPGTGGQPQHF
>TRBV6-5|TRBJ1-4|TRBD1|NA
TGTGCCAGCAGTACTAGACAGGGGCCTAATGAAAAACTGTTTTTT
CASSTRQGPNEKLFF
>TRBV27|TRBJ1-5|NA|NA
TGTGCCAGCAGTCAGGAGGGGCGGGGGGCACGTCAGCCCCAGCATTTT
CASSQEGRGARQPQHF
>TRBV11-2|TRBJ2-3|NA|NA
TGTGCCAGCAGCCTAAACAGGGATTACCTTCTCGGGCAGTATTTT
CASSLNRDYLLGQYF
>TRBV19|TRBJ1-2|NA|NA
TGTGCCAGTAGGCTAACAGGGATCTCTAACTATGGCTACACCTTC
CASRLTGISNYGYTF
>TRBV18|TRBJ1-2|NA|NA
TGTGCCAGCTCACCACCGGGGCCCTATGGCTACACCTTC
CASSPPGPYGYTF
>TRBV2|TRBJ1-2|TRBD1|NA
TGTGCCAGCAGTGTGACAGGGGCGGGCTATGGCTACACCTTC
CASSVTGAGYGYTF
>TRBV30|TRBJ2-7|NA|NA
TGTGCCTGGGAAAGCCCCCGGGACTCCACCTACGAGCAGTACTTC
CAWESPRDSTYEQYF
>TRBV4-3|TRBJ2-1|NA|NA
TGCGCCAGCAGCCGAACGGAGGACAATGAGCAGTTCTTC
CASSRTEDNEQFF
>TRBV18|TRBJ1-3|NA|NA
TGTGCCAGCTCCCAACGGACAGATAACTCTGGAAACACCATATATTTT
CASSQRTDNSGNTIYF
>TRBV5-5|TRBJ2-7|NA|NA
TGTGCCAGCAGCTATCAGGGTGGGCCCCAACACGAGCAGTACTTC
CASSYQGGPQHEQYF
>TRBV28|TRBJ2-7|NA|once
TGTGCCAGCAGTTTATCCAGGGGCCGCCACGAGCAGTACTTC
CASSLSRGRHEQYF
>TRBV5-1|TRBJ2-7|TRBD2|NA
TGCGCCAGCAGCCCACGACTAGCGGGCCCCTACGAGCAGTACTTC
CASSPRLAGPYEQYF
>TRBV6-6|TRBJ1-2|NA|NA
TGTGCCAGCAGTTACTCCGGGCAGGGGAGCTATGGCTACACCTTC
CASSYSGQGSYGYTF
>TRBV12-3/TRBV12-4|TRBJ1-2|NA|NA
TGTGCCAGCAGTTTTAGAGGACAGGGCTACACCTTC
CASSFRGQGYTF
>TRBV28|TRBJ1-5|NA|NA
TGTGCCAGCAGTTCTACGCCCGGGAATCAGCCCCAGCATTTT
CASSSTPGNQPQHF
>TRBV20-1|TRBJ2-3|TRBD2|NA
TGCAGTGCTAGTCAACGGGGGGGGGACTCGCAGTATTTT
CSASQRGGDSQYF
>TRBV5-4|TRBJ1-2|NA|NA
TGTGCCAGCAGCCTGACGACAGGCAACTATGGCTACACCTTC
CASSLTTGNYGYTF
>TRBV6-6|TRBJ1-3|NA|NA
TGTGCCAGCAGTTACAGGGGGGGATTCGAAAACACCATATATTTT
CASSYRGGFENTIYF
>TRBV5-1|TRBJ1-4|TRBD1|few
TGCGCCAGCAGCTTGGCTGGACAGGGAAGAACTAATGAAAAACTGTTTTTT
CASSLAGQGRTNEKLFF
>TRBV11-2|TRBJ1-2|NA|NA
TGTGCCAGCAGCTTATCAGGTGATGGCTACACCTTC
CASSLSGDGYTF
>TRBV10-3|TRBJ1-2|NA|NA
TGTGCCATCAGTGAGTCGTGGGTAGCAAGCTATGGCTACACCTTC
CAISESWVASYGYTF
>TRBV28|TRBJ2-7|TRBD2|NA
TGTGCCAGCAACATCGGACTAGCTAGGACCTACGAGCAGTACTTC
CASNIGLARTYEQYF